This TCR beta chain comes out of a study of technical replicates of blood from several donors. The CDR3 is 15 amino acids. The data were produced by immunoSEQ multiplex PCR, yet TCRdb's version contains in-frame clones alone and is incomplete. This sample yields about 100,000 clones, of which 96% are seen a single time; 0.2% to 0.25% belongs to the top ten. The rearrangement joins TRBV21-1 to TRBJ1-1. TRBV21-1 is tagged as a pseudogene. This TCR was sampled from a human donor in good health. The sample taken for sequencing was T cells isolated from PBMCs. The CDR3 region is CASSKASSLKPEAFF. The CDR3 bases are TGTGCCAGCAGCAAAGCTAGCAGTCTAAAGCCTGAAGCTTTCTTT.